This T cell receptor (beta chain) was recovered during a study of blood T cells in healthy people across ages. Sample-barcoded 5' priming and a J-beta primer mix drove a second PCR of about 6 to 12 cycles. MiXCR, applied by TCRdb to the 5' RACE reads, yields one record per CDR3 protein. In the table there are around 710,000 distinct CDR3 sequences, roughly 41% of which are singletons. CDR1 and CDR2 from the germline V gene are DFQATT and SNEGSKA (reference sequence). V lost 0 bases, J lost 6 bases, and 7 bases stayed unmatched. The CDR3 has 14 residues. Per sample, no less than 5.5 micrograms of total RNA were extracted.

The sample consisted of blood. The receptor comes from a woman aged 60-75 years in good health. The chain employs TRBV20-1 and TRBJ1-2; the match to TRBD1 covers 7 bases. For the CDR3, the DNA is TGCAGTGCTAGAGATCTAAGGGGGCCGAATGGCTACACCTTC. It translates to CSARDLRGPNGYTF.